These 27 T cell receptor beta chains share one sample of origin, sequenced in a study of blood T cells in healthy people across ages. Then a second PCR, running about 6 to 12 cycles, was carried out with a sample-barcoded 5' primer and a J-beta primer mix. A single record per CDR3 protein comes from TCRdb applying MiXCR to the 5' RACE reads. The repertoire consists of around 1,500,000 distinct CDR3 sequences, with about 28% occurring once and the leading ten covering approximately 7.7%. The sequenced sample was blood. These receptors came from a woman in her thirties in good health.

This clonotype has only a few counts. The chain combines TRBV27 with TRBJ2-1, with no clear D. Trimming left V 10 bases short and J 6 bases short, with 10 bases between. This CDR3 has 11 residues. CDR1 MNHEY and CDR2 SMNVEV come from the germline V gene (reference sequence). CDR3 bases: TGTGCCACCGCTAGAGGCAATGAGCAGTTCTTC. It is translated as CATARGNEQFF.

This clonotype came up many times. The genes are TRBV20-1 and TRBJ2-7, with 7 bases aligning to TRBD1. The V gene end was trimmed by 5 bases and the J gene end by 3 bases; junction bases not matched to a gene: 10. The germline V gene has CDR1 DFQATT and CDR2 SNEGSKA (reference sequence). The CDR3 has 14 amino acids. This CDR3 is CSASRQGELYEQYF. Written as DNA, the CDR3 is TGCAGTGCTTCAAGACAGGGAGAACTCTACGAGCAGTACTTC.

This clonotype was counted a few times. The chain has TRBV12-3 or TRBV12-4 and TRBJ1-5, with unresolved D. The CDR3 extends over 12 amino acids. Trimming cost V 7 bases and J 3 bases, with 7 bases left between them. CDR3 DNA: TGTGCCAGCATGGTGAACAATCAGCCCCAGCATTTT. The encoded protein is CASMVNNQPQHF.

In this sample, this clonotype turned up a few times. Written as DNA, the CDR3 is TGTGCCACCAGTGACCCCGGGAGGGGCCTCAACAATGAGCAGTTCTTC. It yields the protein CATSDPGRGLNNEQFF. The chain employs TRBV24-1 and TRBJ2-1, with TRBD2 identical over 8 bases. The CDR3 contains 16 residues. Trimming took 4 bases from V and 5 from J; bases not matched to a gene: 9. From germline, CDR1 is KGHDR and CDR2 SFDVKD.

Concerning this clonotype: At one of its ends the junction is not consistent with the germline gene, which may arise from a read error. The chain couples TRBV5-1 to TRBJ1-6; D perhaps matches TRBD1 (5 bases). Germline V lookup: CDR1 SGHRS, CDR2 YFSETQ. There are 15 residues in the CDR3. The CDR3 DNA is TGCGCCAGCAGCTTGCAGGGACGCGCGGGGTCCCCCCGCCACTTT. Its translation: CASSLQGRAGSPRHF.

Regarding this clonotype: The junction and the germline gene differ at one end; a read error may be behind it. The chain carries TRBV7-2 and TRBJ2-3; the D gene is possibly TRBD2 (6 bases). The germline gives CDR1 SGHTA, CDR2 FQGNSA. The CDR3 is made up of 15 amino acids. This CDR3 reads CAGSLATGTYDTQYF. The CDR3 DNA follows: TGTGCCGGCAGCTTAGCAACGGGGACTTACGATACGCAGTATTTT.

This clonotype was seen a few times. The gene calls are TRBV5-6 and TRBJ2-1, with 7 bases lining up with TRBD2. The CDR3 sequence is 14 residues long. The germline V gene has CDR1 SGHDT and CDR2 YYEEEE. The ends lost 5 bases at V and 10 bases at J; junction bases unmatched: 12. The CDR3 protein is CASRPGTTTIEQFF. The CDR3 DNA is TGTGCCAGCAGACCCGGGACTACCACCATCGAGCAGTTCTTC. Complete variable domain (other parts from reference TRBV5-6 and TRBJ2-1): DAGVTQSPTHLIKTRGQQVTLRCSPKSGHDTVSWYQQALGQGPQFIFQYYEEEERQRGNFPDRFSGHQFPNYSSELNVNALLLGDSALYLCASRPGTTTIEQFFGPGTRLTVL.

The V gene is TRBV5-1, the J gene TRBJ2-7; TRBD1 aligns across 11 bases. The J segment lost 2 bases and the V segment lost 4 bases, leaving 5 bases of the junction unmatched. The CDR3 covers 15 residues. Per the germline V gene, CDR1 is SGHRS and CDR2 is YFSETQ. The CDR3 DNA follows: TGCGCCAGCAGCAACCGGGACAGGGGGACCTACGAGCAGTACTTC. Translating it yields CASSNRDRGTYEQYF.

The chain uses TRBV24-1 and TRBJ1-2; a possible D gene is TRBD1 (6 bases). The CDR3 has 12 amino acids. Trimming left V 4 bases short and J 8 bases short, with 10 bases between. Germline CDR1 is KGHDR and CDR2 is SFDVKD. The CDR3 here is CATSEDSIGYTF. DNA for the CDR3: TGTGCCACCAGTGAGGACAGTATAGGCTACACCTTC.

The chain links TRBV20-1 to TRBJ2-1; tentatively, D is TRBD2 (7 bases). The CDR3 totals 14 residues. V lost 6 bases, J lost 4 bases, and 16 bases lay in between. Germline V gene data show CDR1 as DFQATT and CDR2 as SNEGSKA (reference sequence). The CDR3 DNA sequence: TGCAGTGCGGCAAGGGGGACTACTTACAATGAGCAGTTCTTC. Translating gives CSAARGTTYNEQFF.

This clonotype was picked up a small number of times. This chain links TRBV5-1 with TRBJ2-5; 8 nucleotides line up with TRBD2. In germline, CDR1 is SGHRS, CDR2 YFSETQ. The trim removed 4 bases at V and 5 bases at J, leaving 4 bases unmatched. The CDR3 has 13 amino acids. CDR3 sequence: CASSTGGFETQYF. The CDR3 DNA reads TGCGCCAGCAGCACGGGGGGGTTCGAGACCCAGTACTTC.

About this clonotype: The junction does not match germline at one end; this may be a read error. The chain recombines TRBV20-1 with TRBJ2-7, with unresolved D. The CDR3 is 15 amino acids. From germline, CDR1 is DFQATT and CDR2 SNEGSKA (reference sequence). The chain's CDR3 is CSARDRRGEIYERYF. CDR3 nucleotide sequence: TGCAGTGCTAGAGATCGGCGCGGTGAAATCTACGAGCGGTACTTC.

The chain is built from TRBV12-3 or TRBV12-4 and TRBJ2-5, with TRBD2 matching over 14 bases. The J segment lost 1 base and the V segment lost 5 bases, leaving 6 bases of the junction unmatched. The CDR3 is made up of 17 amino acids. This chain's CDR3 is CASSRTSGGTTQETQYF. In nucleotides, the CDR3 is TGTGCCAGCAGTAGGACTAGCGGGGGGACCACCCAAGAGACCCAGTACTTC.

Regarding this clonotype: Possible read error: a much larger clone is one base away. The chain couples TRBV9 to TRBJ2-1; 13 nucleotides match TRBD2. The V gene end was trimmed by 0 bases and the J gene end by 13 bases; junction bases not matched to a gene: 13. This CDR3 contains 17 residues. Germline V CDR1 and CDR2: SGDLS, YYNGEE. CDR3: CASSVEWTSGGGETQFF. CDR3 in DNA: TGTGCCAGCAGCGTAGAGTGGACTAGCGGGGGAGGAGAGACCCAGTTCTTC. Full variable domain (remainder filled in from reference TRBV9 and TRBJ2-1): DSGVTQTPKHLITATGQRVTLRCSPRSGDLSVYWYQQSLDQGLQFLIQYYNGEERAKGNILERFSAQQFPDLHSELNLSSLELGDSALYFCASSVEWTSGGGETQFFGPGTRLTVL.

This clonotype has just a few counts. The CDR3 DNA follows: TGTGCCAGCAGCGTAGAGGGCAGGGCAAGCTCCTACGAGCAGTACTTC. This translates into CASSVEGRASSYEQYF. The chain combines TRBV9 with TRBJ2-7; a possible D gene is TRBD1 (5 bases). Trimming removed 0 bases from V and 0 bases from J, with 13 bases in between. The germline V gene has CDR1 SGDLS and CDR2 YYNGEE. The CDR3 has 16 residues.

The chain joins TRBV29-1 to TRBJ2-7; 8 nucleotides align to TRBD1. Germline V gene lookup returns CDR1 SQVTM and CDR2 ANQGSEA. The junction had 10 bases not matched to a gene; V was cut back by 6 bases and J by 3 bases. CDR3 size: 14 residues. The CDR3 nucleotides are TGCAGCGTAGGAACGGACAGGGAAAACTACGAGCAGTACTTC. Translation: CSVGTDRENYEQYF.

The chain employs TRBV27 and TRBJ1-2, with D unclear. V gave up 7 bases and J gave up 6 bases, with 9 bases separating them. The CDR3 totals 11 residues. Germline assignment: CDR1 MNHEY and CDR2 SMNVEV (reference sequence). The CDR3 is CASITGHGYTF. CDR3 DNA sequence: TGTGCCAGCATAACGGGTCATGGCTACACCTTC.

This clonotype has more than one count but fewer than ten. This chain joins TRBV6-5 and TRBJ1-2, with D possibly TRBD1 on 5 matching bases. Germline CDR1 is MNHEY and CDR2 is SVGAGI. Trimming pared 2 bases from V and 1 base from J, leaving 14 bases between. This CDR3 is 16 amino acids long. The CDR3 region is CASSYRGEAFNYGYTF. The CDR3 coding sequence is TGTGCCAGCAGTTACCGGGGGGAAGCATTTAACTATGGCTACACCTTC.

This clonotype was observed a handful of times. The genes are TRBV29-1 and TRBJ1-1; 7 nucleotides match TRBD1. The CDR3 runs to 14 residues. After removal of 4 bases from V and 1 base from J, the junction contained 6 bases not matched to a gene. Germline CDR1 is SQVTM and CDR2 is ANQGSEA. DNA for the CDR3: TGCAGCGTTGCCCGGGACAGCTCGAACACTGAAGCTTTCTTT. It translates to CSVARDSSNTEAFF.

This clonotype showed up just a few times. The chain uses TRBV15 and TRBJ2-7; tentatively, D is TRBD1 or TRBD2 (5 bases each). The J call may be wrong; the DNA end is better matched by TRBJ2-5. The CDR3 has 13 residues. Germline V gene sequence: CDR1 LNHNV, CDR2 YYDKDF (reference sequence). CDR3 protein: CATSVGRRQTQYF. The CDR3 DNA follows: TGTGCCACCAGCGTGGGACGCCGGCAGACCCAGTACTTC.

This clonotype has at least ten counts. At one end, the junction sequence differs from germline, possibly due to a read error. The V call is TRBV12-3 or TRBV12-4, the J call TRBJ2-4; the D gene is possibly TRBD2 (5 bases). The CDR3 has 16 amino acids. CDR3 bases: TGTGCCAGCAGTTTAGGTCGGGGTATGGCCAAAAACATTCGGTACTTC. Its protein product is CASSLGRGMAKNIRYF.

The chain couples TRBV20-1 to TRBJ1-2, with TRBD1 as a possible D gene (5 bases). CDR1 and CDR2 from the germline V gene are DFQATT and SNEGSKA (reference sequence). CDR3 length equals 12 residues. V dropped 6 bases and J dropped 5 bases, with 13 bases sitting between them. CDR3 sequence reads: CSAEGAGYGYTF. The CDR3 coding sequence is TGCAGTGCCGAAGGGGCGGGGTATGGCTACACCTTC.

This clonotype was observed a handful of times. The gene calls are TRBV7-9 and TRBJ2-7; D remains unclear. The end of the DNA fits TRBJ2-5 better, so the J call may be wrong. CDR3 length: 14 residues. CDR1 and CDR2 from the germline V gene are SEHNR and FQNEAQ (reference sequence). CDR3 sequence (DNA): TGTGCCAGCAGCTTAGAGGCCCCTTGGAAGACCCAGTACTTC. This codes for CASSLEAPWKTQYF.

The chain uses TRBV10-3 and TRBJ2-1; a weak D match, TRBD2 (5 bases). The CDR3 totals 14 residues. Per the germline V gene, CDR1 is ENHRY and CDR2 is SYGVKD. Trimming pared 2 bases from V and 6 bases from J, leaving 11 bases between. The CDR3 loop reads CAISEEGESNEQFF. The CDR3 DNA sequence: TGTGCCATCAGTGAGGAGGGAGAGAGCAATGAGCAGTTCTTC.

CDR3 nucleotides: TGTGCCAGCAGCCCCCCTACTGGAAAGTCCTACGAGCAGTACTTC. It translates to CASSPPTGKSYEQYF. The V gene is TRBV7-9, the J gene TRBJ2-1, with D hard to call. The DNA end favors TRBJ2-7, so the J call may be wrong. Germline CDR1 reads SEHNR; CDR2 reads FQNEAQ (reference sequence). The CDR3 runs to 15 residues.

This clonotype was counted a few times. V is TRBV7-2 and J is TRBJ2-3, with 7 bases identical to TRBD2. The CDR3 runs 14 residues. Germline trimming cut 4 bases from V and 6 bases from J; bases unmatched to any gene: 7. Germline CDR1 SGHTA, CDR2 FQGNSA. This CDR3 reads CASSWGGSRDTQYF. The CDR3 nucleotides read TGTGCCAGCAGCTGGGGCGGGAGCAGGGATACGCAGTATTTT.

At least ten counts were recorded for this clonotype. The CDR3 DNA follows: TGCAGCGTACAAAATCTGCCGGGACAGGGAATCTACGAGCAGTACTTC. It codes for CSVQNLPGQGIYEQYF. J is TRBJ2-7 and V is TRBV29-1, with 9 nucleotides matching TRBD1. V lost 6 bases, J lost 3 bases, and 15 bases stayed unmatched. CDR3 length: 16 residues. The V gene's germline CDR1 is SQVTM and CDR2 ANQGSEA.